Listed below are T cell receptor beta chains from one sample, sequenced in a study of PD-1 blockade in classical Hodgkin lymphoma. This table comes from immunoSEQ multiplex PCR, and its TCRdb copy is limited to in-frame clones, with some not included. Among fewer than 25,000 clones, roughly 90% were seen once, and the ten largest hold approximately 20%. The source material was peripheral blood mononuclear cells (PBMCs), sampled before the fourth cycle of nivolumab. The receptors come from a human donor with classical Hodgkin lymphoma. CDR3s include the opening cysteine and the closing phenylalanine or tryptophan. Fields, in order: clone size, V gene, D gene, J gene, CDR3 protein, CDR3 DNA. A D gene is named only where the DNA matches it firmly. Size values are once, few and many counts, or a class for expanded clones, and some rows have none.

NA	TRBV6-1	TRBD1	TRBJ1-1	CASSGWTGDTEAFF	TGTGCCAGCAGTGGTTGGACAGGGGACACTGAAGCTTTCTTT
NA	TRBV29-1	NA	TRBJ2-2	CSATGRSTGELFF	TGCAGCGCCACCGGGCGATCCACCGGGGAGCTGTTTTTT
NA	TRBV19	NA	TRBJ2-7	CASSISGNSYEQYF	TGTGCCAGTAGTATATCCGGTAACTCCTACGAGCAGTACTTC
NA	TRBV2	NA	TRBJ2-5	CASSESVTGVETQYF	TGTGCCAGCAGTGAATCTGTTACGGGGGTAGAGACCCAGTACTTC
NA	TRBV15	NA	TRBJ2-3	CATSPLSGTDTQYF	TGTGCCACCAGTCCCCTGTCGGGCACAGATACGCAGTATTTT
NA	TRBV14	TRBD1	TRBJ1-1	CASSQDLRGQAFF	TGTGCCAGCAGCCAAGATCTCAGGGGGCAAGCTTTCTTT
NA	TRBV7-9	NA	TRBJ1-5	CASSYQGSHQPQHF	TGTGCCAGCAGCTACCAGGGGTCCCATCAGCCCCAGCATTTT
NA	TRBV5-1	TRBD2	TRBJ2-7	CASSWGLAEISYEQYF	TGCGCCAGCAGCTGGGGACTAGCCGAAATCTCCTACGAGCAGTACTTC
NA	TRBV4-1	NA	TRBJ1-4	CASSQVGGAANEKLFF	TGCGCCAGCAGCCAAGTAGGGGGGGCGGCTAATGAAAAACTGTTTTTT
NA	TRBV19	NA	TRBJ1-2	CASTPSAGDYGYTF	TGTGCCAGTACCCCTTCGGCGGGAGACTATGGCTACACCTTC
NA	TRBV7-9	NA	TRBJ2-5	CASSFRQQQETQYF	TGTGCCAGCAGCTTCAGGCAGCAGCAAGAGACCCAGTACTTC
NA	TRBV28	NA	TRBJ2-1	CASSTVLSSYNEQFF	TGTGCCAGCAGTACAGTTCTGAGCTCCTACAATGAGCAGTTCTTC
NA	TRBV27	NA	TRBJ2-7	CASSRSTQDEQYF	TGTGCCAGCAGTAGGTCTACACAGGACGAGCAGTACTTC
NA	TRBV2	NA	TRBJ1-2	CASSDDRAFSVNNYGYTF	TGTGCCAGCAGTGACGACAGAGCCTTCTCGGTAAATAACTATGGCTACACCTTC
NA	TRBV6-6	NA	TRBJ1-1	CASSLGPGNTEAFF	TGTGCCAGCAGTTTGGGACCGGGGAACACTGAAGCTTTCTTT
NA	TRBV25-1	TRBD2	TRBJ2-1	CASFRREGLIF	TGTGCCAGCTTCAGGCGGGAGGGTCTGATCTTC
NA	TRBV10-2	TRBD2	TRBJ2-5	CASRRRGGGVGETQYF	TGCGCCAGCAGGCGCCGAGGCGGGGGGGTCGGGGAGACCCAGTACTTC
medium-sized	TRBV5-4	NA	TRBJ1-1	CASSLEMNTEAFF	TGTGCCAGCAGCTTGGAGATGAACACTGAAGCTTTCTTT
NA	TRBV7-9	NA	TRBJ1-2	CASSYSRGAGTHGYTF	TGTGCCAGCAGCTACTCGCGGGGGGCAGGGACTCATGGCTACACCTTC
few	TRBV30	NA	TRBJ1-1	CAWSVGGSTEAFF	TGTGCCTGGAGTGTAGGGGGGAGCACTGAAGCTTTCTTT
NA	TRBV6-5	NA	TRBJ1-3	CASFRVLGNTIYF	TGTGCCAGCTTTCGGGTTCTGGGGAACACCATATATTTT
few	TRBV7-9	TRBD1	TRBJ1-1	CASSHTRGGQREEAFF	TGTGCCAGCAGCCATACCCGGGGGGGACAGAGGGAGGAAGCTTTCTTT
once	TRBV30	NA	TRBJ1-5	CAWSGTVNQPQHF	TGTGCCTGGAGTGGCACAGTCAATCAGCCCCAGCATTTT
NA	TRBV6-1	TRBD1	TRBJ2-7	CASSETGTGGYEQYF	TGTGCCAGCAGTGAAACCGGGACAGGGGGCTACGAGCAGTACTTC
NA	TRBV5-4	TRBD1	TRBJ2-7	CASSLPGQGGQYF	TGTGCCAGCAGCTTACCGGGACAGGGGGGTCAGTACTTC
NA	TRBV11-3	NA	TRBJ2-3	CASSDRTKPTDTQYF	TGTGCCAGCAGCGACCGGACTAAACCAACAGATACGCAGTATTTT
NA	TRBV20-1	NA	TRBJ1-1	CSARGYEAFF	TGCAGTGCTAGAGGCTATGAAGCTTTCTTT
NA	TRBV6-5	NA	TRBJ1-5	CASSTLQGGNQPQHF	TGTGCCAGCAGTACCCTACAGGGTGGAAATCAGCCCCAGCATTTT
NA	TRBV4-1	NA	TRBJ1-4	CASSQGGTNEKLFF	TGCGCCAGCAGCCAAGGAGGGACTAATGAAAAACTGTTTTTT
NA	TRBV19	NA	TRBJ1-1	CASTTSPTANTEAFF	TGTGCCAGTACCACCTCCCCAACAGCAAACACTGAAGCTTTCTTT
NA	TRBV19	NA	TRBJ2-1	CASSIARQLYNNEQFF	TGTGCCAGTAGTATAGCACGACAACTATATAACAATGAGCAGTTCTTC
NA	TRBV19	TRBD1	TRBJ2-7	CASSLIPGTGVEEQYF	TGTGCCAGTAGTCTCATCCCCGGGACAGGGGTCGAAGAGCAGTACTTC
NA	TRBV4-2	TRBD2	TRBJ2-7	CASSQDYSGPSYEQYF	TGTGCCAGCAGCCAAGATTATAGCGGGCCCTCCTACGAGCAGTACTTC
NA	TRBV18	TRBD2	TRBJ2-7	CASSQSSGSSYEQYF	TGTGCCAGCTCACAATCTAGCGGGAGCTCCTACGAGCAGTACTTC
NA	TRBV13	NA	TRBJ1-4	CASSRSDTNFNEKLFF	TGTGCCAGCAGTCGGTCGGACACAAACTTTAATGAAAAACTGTTTTTT
NA	TRBV5-8	NA	TRBJ2-5	CASSKGQPKETQYF	TGTGCCAGCAGCAAAGGACAGCCTAAAGAGACCCAGTACTTC
NA	TRBV10-2	NA	TRBJ1-2	CASSDHWGLNGYTF	TGCGCCAGCAGTGATCATTGGGGGCTGAATGGCTACACCTTC
NA	TRBV30	TRBD2	TRBJ2-1	CAWRTSGDNEQFF	TGTGCCTGGAGGACTAGCGGGGACAATGAGCAGTTCTTC
NA	TRBV30	NA	TRBJ2-7	CAWSGEQGRIYEQYF	TGTGCCTGGAGTGGGGAACAGGGTCGCATCTACGAGCAGTACTTC
NA	TRBV27	TRBD2	TRBJ2-3	CASSWELAGGLDTQYF	TGTGCCAGCAGTTGGGAACTAGCGGGGGGGCTGGATACGCAGTATTTT
NA	TRBV15	NA	TRBJ2-3	CATSRDLAGATDTQYF	TGTGCCACCAGCAGAGATCTGGCGGGGGCGACAGATACGCAGTATTTT
once	TRBV2	TRBD1	TRBJ1-1	CASMGRGLSGTEAFF	TGTGCCAGCATGGGCAGGGGGCTTTCGGGGACTGAAGCTTTCTTT
NA	TRBV6-6	NA	TRBJ2-1	CASGWDAYNEQFF	TGTGCCAGCGGTTGGGACGCCTACAATGAGCAGTTCTTC
NA	TRBV7-6	NA	TRBJ2-7	CASSLDLTGSYEQYF	TGTGCCAGCAGCTTAGACCTAACAGGCTCCTACGAGCAGTACTTC
NA	TRBV5-5	TRBD2	TRBJ2-7	CASSLRGGSYEQYF	TGTGCCAGCAGCTTGCGGGGGGGTTCCTACGAGCAGTACTTC
once	TRBV12-5	NA	TRBJ2-6	CASGFGQVLSGANVLTF	TGTGCTAGTGGTTTCGGACAAGTCCTCTCTGGGGCCAACGTCCTGACTTTC
NA	TRBV2	NA	TRBJ2-5	CASRINLQETQYF	TGTGCCAGCAGGATTAACCTCCAAGAGACCCAGTACTTC
NA	TRBV19	NA	TRBJ2-7	CASRGRGGHEQYF	TGTGCCAGTAGGGGCAGGGGTGGGCACGAGCAGTACTTC
NA	TRBV19	TRBD2	TRBJ2-3	CASSIQTSGLDTQYF	TGTGCCAGTAGTATCCAGACTAGCGGTCTCGATACGCAGTATTTT
NA	TRBV28	TRBD1	TRBJ1-6	CASTPFGQGPYNSPLHF	TGTGCCAGCACTCCTTTTGGACAGGGTCCCTATAATTCACCCCTCCACTTT
NA	TRBV13	NA	TRBJ1-1	CASSFTRGEAFF	TGTGCCAGCAGCTTCACCCGGGGCGAAGCTTTCTTT
once	TRBV4-1	NA	TRBJ1-1	CASRSDRGDEAFF	TGCGCCAGCAGATCGGACAGAGGAGATGAAGCTTTCTTT
once	TRBV30	NA	TRBJ2-5	CAWSVGGQETQYF	TGTGCCTGGAGTGTAGGGGGACAAGAGACCCAGTACTTC